The entry below gives a single T cell receptor (beta chain) sequence along with its context. A read error is possible here, since a much larger clone lies one base away. This sample is drawn from a study of molecular identifiers for immune sequencing clone quantification. V lost 5 bases, J lost 4 bases, and 10 bases stayed unmatched. Germline lookup yields CDR1 MNHEY and CDR2 SVGAGI. CDR3 length: 15 residues. TCRdb re-derived calls from the PCR reads in MiXCR, one entry per CDR3 protein. This sample has approximately 670,000 distinct CDR3 sequences, with about 20% found just once. This chain joins TRBV6-5 and TRBJ2-5; 7 bases agree with TRBD1. This clonotype originated in a human donor in good health. Some libraries in this study had Jurkat cell RNA spiked in. Sequences were obtained from naive CD8+ T cells from blood, with Jurkat cell RNA spiked in. Subset in this sample: FACS-sorted CD8+CD4-CCR7+CD45RA+ naive T cells. The CDR3: CASSGSGTERETQYF. In DNA form, the CDR3 reads TGTGCCAGCAGTGGGTCCGGGACAGAGCGAGAGACCCAGTACTTC.